The entry that follows covers one T cell receptor beta chain sequence. The antigen is undetermined. To make TCR beta libraries, researchers used iRepertoire HTBI primers and Arm-PCR of CDR3 regions. One entry per CDR3 protein, called by TCRdb with MiXCR from the multiplex PCR reads. The data contain roughly 440,000 distinct CDR3 sequences, around 15% of them singletons. These data originate in a study of regulatory T cells in long-lasting Graves disease. Study conclusions and caveats: Patients with persistent disease showed a bias toward TRBV28, TRBJ1-2 and TRBJ2-5. Graves' patients with persistent disease showed TCR diversity lower than patients newly diagnosed.

Time point indicated: newly diagnosed GD, antithyroid drugs for less than 3 months. After RNA was extracted from PBMCs, the TCR library was made from it. J lost 8 bases, V lost 2 bases, and 8 bases had no gene match. CDR3 length equals 15 residues. Germline V gene sequence: CDR1 MNHEY, CDR2 SMNVEV (reference sequence). This sample was also put to use in a study of T cells in Graves' hyperthyroidism and ophthalmopathy. This second study notes: Stable Graves' hyperthyroidism meant no ophthalmopathy progression within 18 months. Using the HTBI primer set, a first-round RT-PCR was run on the TCR CDR3.

The sample here was peripheral blood mononuclear cells (PBMCs), taken at new diagnosis, from a patient treated with antithyroid drugs. The V gene is TRBV27, the J gene TRBJ1-4; TRBD1 agrees at 7 bases. The source is a woman aged 18-29 years with Graves disease. The CDR3 region is CASSLRRGSGEKLFF. The DNA for the CDR3 is TGTGCCAGCAGTTTACGCAGGGGGTCGGGGGAAAAACTGTTTTTT.